This passage covers 2 T cell receptor beta chains from one sample sequenced in a study of cytomegalovirus exposure and HLA in healthy donors (dated by TCRdb to the late 2010s). Libraries came from the immunoSEQ multiplex PCR assay. The multiplex PCR relied on a mix of 60 forward primers for TCR Vbeta segments and 13 reverse primers for TCR Jbeta segments. TCRdb mirrors the immuneACCESS table, restricted to in-frame sequences. Some clones are absent from its copies; in checked studies, under half trace to an unresolved V gene, and the reason for the others is unknown. Across this sample there are about 180,000 clones, with over 65% seen only once. Of the sample, around 2.2% falls within the top ten clones. Sequencing used PBMCs. These receptors were taken from a man in his sixties in good health and CMV-seronegative.

This chain uses TRBV7-9 with TRBJ1-2; D ambiguous. From germline, CDR1 is SEHNR and CDR2 FQNEAQ (reference sequence). This CDR3 region has 12 residues. Trimming pared 7 bases from V and 3 bases from J, leaving 9 bases between. The CDR3 region has the DNA TGTGCCAGCACCCTCGGGGACTATGGCTACACCTTC. Translated: CASTLGDYGYTF.

The V and J genes are TRBV9 and TRBJ2-1, with TRBD2 matching 13 bases. Germline assignment: CDR1 SGDLS and CDR2 YYNGEE. The CDR3 runs 15 residues. The junction had 4 bases not matched to a gene; V was cut back by 3 bases and J by 7 bases. CDR3 bases: TGTGCCAGCAGCGCCGGGACTAGCGGGGAAAATGAGCAGTTCTTC. Amino acid sequence: CASSAGTSGENEQFF.